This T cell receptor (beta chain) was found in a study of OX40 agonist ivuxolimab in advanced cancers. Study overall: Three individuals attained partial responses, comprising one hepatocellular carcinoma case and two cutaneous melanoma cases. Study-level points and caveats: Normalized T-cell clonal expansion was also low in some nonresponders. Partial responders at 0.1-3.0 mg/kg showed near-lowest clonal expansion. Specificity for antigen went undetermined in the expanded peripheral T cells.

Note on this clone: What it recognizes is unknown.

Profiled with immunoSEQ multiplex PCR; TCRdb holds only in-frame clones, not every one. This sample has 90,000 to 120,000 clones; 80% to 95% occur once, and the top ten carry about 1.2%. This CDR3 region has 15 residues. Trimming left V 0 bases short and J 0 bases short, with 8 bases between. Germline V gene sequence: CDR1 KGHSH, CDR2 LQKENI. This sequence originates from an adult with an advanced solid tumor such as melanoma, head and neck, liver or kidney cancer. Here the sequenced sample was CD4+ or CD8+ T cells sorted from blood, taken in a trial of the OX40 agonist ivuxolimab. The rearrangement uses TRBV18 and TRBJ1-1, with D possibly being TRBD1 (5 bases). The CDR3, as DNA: TGTGCCAGCTCACCACCGGGACGGTTGAACACTGAAGCTTTCTTT. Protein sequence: CASSPPGRLNTEAFF.